These 27 T cell receptor beta chains share one sample of origin, sequenced in a study of T cell responses to AZD1222 COVID-19 vaccine. Clones were read by immunoSEQ multiplex PCR, and TCRdb kept only the in-frame ones, dropping some. Of around 150,000 clones listed, roughly 87% are singletons. Here the sequenced sample was peripheral blood, taken 28 days after the second AZD1222 dose. These receptors were collected from an adult who received the AZD1222 COVID-19 vaccine.

The rearrangement uses TRBV7-2 and TRBJ1-2, with D possibly matching TRBD1 (5 bases). Trimming stripped 2 bases from V and 4 bases from J, with 14 bases between. Germline loops: CDR1 SGHTA, CDR2 FQGNSA. This CDR3 region has 15 residues. As DNA, the CDR3 is TGTGCCAGCAGCTTACCCAGGGCCGACCTCTATGGCTACACCTTC. It is translated as CASSLPRADLYGYTF.

The chain joins TRBV7-2 to TRBJ1-6; 7 bases are shared with TRBD1. Germline trimming cut 4 bases from V and 5 bases from J; bases unmatched to any gene: 5. Per germline, CDR1 SGHTA and CDR2 FQGNSA. CDR3 size: 15 residues. CDR3: CASSSTGTDNSPLHF. The CDR3 bases are TGTGCCAGCAGCTCCACCGGGACAGATAATTCACCCCTCCACTTT.

The genes are TRBV9 and TRBJ2-7; TRBD2 aligns across 10 bases. Germline V gene data show CDR1 as SGDLS and CDR2 as YYNGEE. J was trimmed by 3 bases and V by 3 bases; bases with no gene match: 3. The CDR3 consists of 14 residues. CDR3 protein: CASSEGLALYEQYF. As DNA, the CDR3 is TGTGCCAGCAGCGAGGGACTAGCGCTCTACGAGCAGTACTTC. The entire variable domain, with the rest obtained from reference TRBV9 and TRBJ2-7, is as follows: DSGVTQTPKHLITATGQRVTLRCSPRSGDLSVYWYQQSLDQGLQFLIQYYNGEERAKGNILERFSAQQFPDLHSELNLSSLELGDSALYFCASSEGLALYEQYFGPGTRLTVT.

This chain uses TRBV27 with TRBJ2-1; no clear D gene. The CDR3 covers 13 residues. CDR1 and CDR2 (germline): MNHEY, SMNVEV (reference sequence). V was shortened by 3 bases and J by 12 bases, with 15 bases between the two germline ends. The CDR3 region is CASSFKVYEAQFF. The CDR3, as DNA: TGTGCCAGCAGTTTCAAGGTCTACGAGGCGCAGTTCTTC.

V and J are TRBV7-2 and TRBJ1-5, with unresolved D. The CDR3 sequence is 13 residues long. Germline loops: CDR1 SGHTA, CDR2 FQGNSA. Trimming took off 2 bases at V and 0 bases at J, with 2 bases between the two ends. In DNA, the CDR3 is TGTGCCAGCAGCTTAAGTAGCAATCAGCCCCAGCATTTT. This translates into CASSLSSNQPQHF.

This clone showed up just once. This chain uses TRBV6-1 with TRBJ2-5; D uncertain. Trimming removed 0 bases at V and 5 bases at J, with 4 bases between. The CDR3 covers 12 residues. Germline-derived CDR1 and CDR2 are MNHNS and SASEGT. The CDR3: CASSEAGETQYF. Written as DNA, the CDR3 is TGTGCCAGCAGTGAAGCTGGGGAGACCCAGTACTTC.

The chain employs TRBV19 and TRBJ1-2; 8 nucleotides line up with TRBD1. Germline CDR1 reads LNHDA; CDR2 reads SQIVND (reference sequence). This CDR3 region has 15 residues. The trim removed 4 bases at V and 0 bases at J, leaving 4 bases unmatched. The CDR3 DNA reads TGTGCCAGTAGTACCAGGGACAGGCCTAACTATGGCTACACCTTC. Protein: CASSTRDRPNYGYTF.

The chain recombines TRBV4-3 with TRBJ2-7; weak D call: TRBD2 (6 bases). The CDR3 consists of 15 residues. Trimming cost V 0 bases and J 4 bases, with 13 bases left between them. Germline CDR1 reads LGHNA; CDR2 reads YSLEER. The CDR3 nucleotides are TGCGCCAGCAGCCAAGATCGGTCGGGAGTGTACGAGCAGTACTTC. Its translation: CASSQDRSGVYEQYF.

CDR3: CASSGADRGEKYF. In DNA, the CDR3 is TGTGCCAGCAGCGGGGCGGACAGGGGGGAGAAGTACTTC. The V call is TRBV7-2, the J call TRBJ2-7; TRBD1 aligns across 10 bases. CDR3 size: 13 residues. J was trimmed by 11 bases and V by 5 bases; bases with no gene match: 9. CDR1 SGHTA and CDR2 FQGNSA come from the germline V gene.

The rearrangement joins TRBV30 to TRBJ1-2, with D possibly being TRBD1 (5 bases). V was pared by 4 bases and J by 4 bases, with 10 bases between. The CDR3 spans 12 residues. The germline gives CDR1 GTSNPN, CDR2 SVGIG (reference sequence). The CDR3 reads CAWTGRAYGYTF. The CDR3 nucleotides read TGTGCCTGGACAGGGAGGGCCTATGGCTACACCTTC.

The rearrangement joins TRBV7-9 to TRBJ2-2, with 7 bases matching TRBD2. V gave up 2 bases and J gave up 4 bases; unmatched junction bases: 7. Germline assignment: CDR1 SEHNR and CDR2 FQNEAQ (reference sequence). The CDR3 sequence is 16 residues long. The CDR3 nucleotides read TGTGCCAGCAGCTTAAGGACTAGAGATGGCACCGGGGAGCTGTTTTTT. It translates to CASSLRTRDGTGELFF.

The chain links TRBV19 to TRBJ2-4; D may be TRBD1 or TRBD2 (5 bases each). V was shortened by 3 bases and J by 1 base, with 10 bases between the two germline ends. Per the germline V gene, CDR1 is LNHDA and CDR2 is SQIVND (reference sequence). This CDR3 is built from 15 residues. The CDR3 here is CASSIDGDAKNIQYF. The CDR3 DNA follows: TGTGCCAGTAGTATTGATGGGGACGCCAAAAACATTCAGTACTTC.

The DNA for the CDR3 is TGTGCCAGCTCACCCGCCCGGGACAGCAATGAGCAGTTCTTC. Its translation: CASSPARDSNEQFF. This chain joins TRBV18 and TRBJ2-1, with 7 bases aligning to TRBD1. V shed 3 bases and J 6 bases; nucleotides not matched to a gene: 5. This CDR3 region has 14 residues. The germline V gene encodes CDR1 KGHSH and CDR2 LQKENI.

This chain uses TRBV25-1 with TRBJ1-1, with TRBD1 matching over 8 bases. V shed 5 bases and J 1 base; nucleotides not matched to a gene: 6. The CDR3 consists of 15 residues. Looked up from germline, CDR1 is MGHDK and CDR2 is SYGVNS. The CDR3 protein is CASSPPGQANTEAFF. CDR3 DNA sequence: TGTGCCAGCAGTCCACCGGGACAGGCGAACACTGAAGCTTTCTTT.

The rearrangement links TRBV28 to TRBJ1-5; 9 positions agree with TRBD1. Trimming took 6 bases from V and 5 from J; bases not matched to a gene: 8. The CDR3 contains 15 residues. Germline assignment: CDR1 MDHEN and CDR2 SYDVKM. The CDR3 sequence: CASSLWTGVDQPQHF. The CDR3 bases are TGTGCCAGCAGCCTATGGACAGGGGTGGATCAGCCCCAGCATTTT.

V and J are TRBV5-1 and TRBJ2-2; 10 bases match TRBD2. The CDR3 consists of 15 residues. The germline V gene encodes CDR1 SGHRS and CDR2 YFSETQ. V lost 2 bases and J lost 6; bases outside the gene matches: 4. The CDR3 reads CASSFSLAGAGELFF. DNA for the CDR3: TGCGCCAGCAGCTTCTCCCTAGCGGGAGCCGGGGAGCTGTTTTTT.

The DNA of the CDR3 is TGTGCCTGGGCGGCCGGGACAGGGGATTACGAGCAGTACTTC. Protein sequence: CAWAAGTGDYEQYF. The chain couples TRBV30 to TRBJ2-7; the match to TRBD1 covers 10 bases. The V segment lost 5 bases and the J segment 4 bases; nucleotides outside the gene matches: 8. Germline V gene sequence: CDR1 GTSNPN, CDR2 SVGIG (reference sequence). This CDR3 spans 14 amino acids. The full variable domain, with the rest looked up from reference TRBV30 and TRBJ2-7, is SQTIHQWPATLVQPVGSPLSLECTVEGTSNPNLYWYRQAAGRGLQLLFYSVGIGQISSEVPQNLSASRPQDRQFILSSKKLLLSDSGFYLCAWAAGTGDYEQYFGPGTRLTVT.

The genes are TRBV7-9 and TRBJ1-3, with a tentative D call TRBD1 (6 bases). CDR1 SEHNR and CDR2 FQNEAQ come from the germline V gene (reference sequence). Trimming left V 3 bases short and J 1 base short, with 13 bases between. CDR3 length: 16 residues. CDR3 protein: CASSFGQGQSGNTIYF. DNA for the CDR3: TGTGCCAGCAGCTTCGGTCAGGGGCAATCTGGAAACACCATATATTTT.

The V gene is TRBV2, the J gene TRBJ1-6; no reliable D call. V lost 4 bases and J lost 11, with 15 bases in between. From germline, CDR1 is SNHLY and CDR2 FYNNEI. This CDR3 spans 14 amino acids. CDR3 sequence (DNA): TGTGCCAGCAGTGCACCCCCGACTCGGACACCCCTCCACTTT. It encodes CASSAPPTRTPLHF. The entire variable domain, with the rest obtained from reference TRBV2 and TRBJ1-6, is as follows: EPEVTQTPSHQVTQMGQEVILRCVPISNHLYFYWYRQILGQKVEFLVSFYNNEISEKSEIFDDQFSVERPDGSNFTLKIRSTKLEDSAMYFCASSAPPTRTPLHFGNGTRLTVT.

The genes are TRBV7-2 and TRBJ1-2; 7 bases are shared with TRBD1. From germline, CDR1 is SGHTA and CDR2 FQGNSA. The ends lost 4 bases at V and 9 bases at J; junction bases unmatched: 2. CDR3 length: 11 residues. This chain's CDR3 is CASSSTGSYTF. In DNA, the CDR3 is TGTGCCAGCAGCTCGACAGGGAGCTACACCTTC.

The chain recombines TRBV28 with TRBJ1-2; 8 bases align to TRBD1. CDR1 and CDR2 from the germline V gene are MDHEN and SYDVKM. The CDR3 contains 15 residues. Germline trimming cut 4 bases from V and 1 base from J; bases unmatched to any gene: 5. The CDR3 sequence is CASSWRQGLNYGYTF. The CDR3 nucleotides are TGTGCCAGCAGTTGGAGACAGGGGCTTAACTATGGCTACACCTTC.

This clone appeared a single time. This chain connects TRBV6-5 to TRBJ1-5; no reliable D call. The CDR3 has 14 residues. Trimming left V 4 bases short and J 3 bases short, with 10 bases between. CDR1 MNHEY and CDR2 SVGAGI come from the germline V gene. In nucleotides, the CDR3 is TGTGCCAGCAGTTTGTTGGACTACAATCAGCCCCAGCATTTT. This gives the protein CASSLLDYNQPQHF.

This chain links TRBV9 with TRBJ1-4; D may be TRBD1 (6 bases). Germline V gene data show CDR1 as SGDLS and CDR2 as YYNGEE. The CDR3 covers 16 residues. With 4 bases removed from V and 8 bases from J, the gap between germline ends came to 21 bases. CDR3 amino acids: CASSPREGSTGEKLFF. The CDR3 bases are TGTGCCAGCAGCCCCCGGGAGGGGTCCACAGGGGAAAAACTGTTTTTT.

The chain combines TRBV30 with TRBJ1-3; no firm D call. The CDR3 totals 15 residues. Germline loops: CDR1 GTSNPN, CDR2 SVGIG (reference sequence). Trimming removed 0 bases at V and 0 bases at J, with 9 bases between. The CDR3 loop is CAWSVGRSSGNTIYF. CDR3 in DNA: TGTGCCTGGAGTGTAGGACGGAGCTCTGGAAACACCATATATTTT.

The V and J genes are TRBV5-1 and TRBJ2-7, with D perhaps matching TRBD2 (6 bases). V lost 3 bases to trimming and J lost 2 bases, with 9 bases between them. Germline V gene sequence: CDR1 SGHRS, CDR2 YFSETQ. The CDR3 length is 13 residues. As DNA, the CDR3 is TGCGCCAGCAGCTCTAGACTAGCCTACGAGCAGTACTTC. Protein sequence: CASSSRLAYEQYF.

This sequence joins TRBV19 and TRBJ1-2, with TRBD1 as a possible D gene (5 bases). The CDR3 runs to 14 residues. V dropped 4 bases and J dropped 4 bases, with 13 bases sitting between them. Germline V gene data show CDR1 as LNHDA and CDR2 as SQIVND (reference sequence). The CDR3 DNA is TGTGCCAGTAGTAGTGCCGGGGGGAGCTATGGCTACACCTTC. This sequence encodes CASSSAGGSYGYTF.

The CDR3 is CASSPRGQRQETQYF. As DNA, the CDR3 is TGTGCCAGCTCACCCCGGGGACAGAGGCAAGAGACCCAGTACTTC. This sequence joins TRBV18 and TRBJ2-5; 7 nucleotides line up with TRBD1. Trimming removed 3 bases from V and 2 bases from J; junction bases left unmatched: 6. Per germline, CDR1 KGHSH and CDR2 LQKENI. This CDR3 spans 15 amino acids.